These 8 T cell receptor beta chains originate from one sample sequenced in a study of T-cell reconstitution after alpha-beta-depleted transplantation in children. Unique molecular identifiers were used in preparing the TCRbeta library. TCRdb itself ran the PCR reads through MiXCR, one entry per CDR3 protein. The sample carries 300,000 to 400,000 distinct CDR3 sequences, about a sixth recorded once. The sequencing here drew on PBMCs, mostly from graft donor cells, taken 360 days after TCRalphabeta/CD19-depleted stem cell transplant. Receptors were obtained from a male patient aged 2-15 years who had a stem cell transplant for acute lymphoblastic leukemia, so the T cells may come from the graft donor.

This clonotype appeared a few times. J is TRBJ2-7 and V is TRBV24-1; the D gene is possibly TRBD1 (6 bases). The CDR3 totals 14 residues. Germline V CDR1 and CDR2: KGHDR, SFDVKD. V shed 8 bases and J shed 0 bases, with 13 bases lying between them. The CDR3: CATNLRGGSYEQYF. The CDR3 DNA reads TGTGCCACCAACCTCAGGGGTGGCTCCTACGAGCAGTACTTC.

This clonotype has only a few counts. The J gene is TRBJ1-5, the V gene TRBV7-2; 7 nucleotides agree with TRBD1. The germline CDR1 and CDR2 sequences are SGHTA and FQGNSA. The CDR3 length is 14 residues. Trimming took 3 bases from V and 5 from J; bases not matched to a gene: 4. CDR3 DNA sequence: TGTGCCAGCAGCTTGGGACAGCGAGATCAGCCCCAGCATTTT. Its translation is CASSLGQRDQPQHF.

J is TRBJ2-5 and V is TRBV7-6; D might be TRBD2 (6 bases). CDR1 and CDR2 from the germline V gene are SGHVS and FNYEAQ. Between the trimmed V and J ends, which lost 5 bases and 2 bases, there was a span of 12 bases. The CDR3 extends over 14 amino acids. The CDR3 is CASSGLALQETQYF. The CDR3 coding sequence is TGTGCCAGCAGCGGGCTAGCGCTACAAGAGACCCAGTACTTC. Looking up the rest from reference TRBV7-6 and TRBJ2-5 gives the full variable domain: GAGVSQSPRYKVTKRGQDVALRCDPISGHVSLYWYRQALGQGPEFLTYFNYEAQQDKSGLPNDRFSAERPEGSISTLTIQRTEQRDSAMYRCASSGLALQETQYFGPGTRLLVL.

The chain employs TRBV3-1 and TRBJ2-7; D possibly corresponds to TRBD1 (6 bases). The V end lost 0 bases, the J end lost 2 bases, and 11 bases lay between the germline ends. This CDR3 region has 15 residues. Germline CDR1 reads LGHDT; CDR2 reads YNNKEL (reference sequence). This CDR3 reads CASSQDPTGTYEQYF. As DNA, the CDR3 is TGTGCCAGCAGCCAAGATCCTACAGGGACCTACGAGCAGTACTTC.

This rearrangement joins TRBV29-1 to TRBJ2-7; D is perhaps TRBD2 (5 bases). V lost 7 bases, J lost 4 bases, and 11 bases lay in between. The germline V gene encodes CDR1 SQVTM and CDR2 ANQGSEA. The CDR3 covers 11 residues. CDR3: CSAKWEYEQYF. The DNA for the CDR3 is TGCAGCGCAAAATGGGAGTACGAGCAGTACTTC.

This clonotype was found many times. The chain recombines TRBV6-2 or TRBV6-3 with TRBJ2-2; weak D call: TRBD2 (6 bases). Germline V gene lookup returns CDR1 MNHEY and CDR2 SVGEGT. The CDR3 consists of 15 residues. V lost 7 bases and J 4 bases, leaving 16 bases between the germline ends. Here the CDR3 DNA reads TGTGCCAGCACCGACGTGCGGGACCTCACCGGGGAGCTGTTTTTT. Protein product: CASTDVRDLTGELFF.

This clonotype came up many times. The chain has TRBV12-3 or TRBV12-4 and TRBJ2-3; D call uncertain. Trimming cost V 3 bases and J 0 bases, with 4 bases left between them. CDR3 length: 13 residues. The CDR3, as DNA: TGTGCCAGCAGTTTCAGCAGCACAGATACGCAGTATTTT. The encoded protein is CASSFSSTDTQYF.

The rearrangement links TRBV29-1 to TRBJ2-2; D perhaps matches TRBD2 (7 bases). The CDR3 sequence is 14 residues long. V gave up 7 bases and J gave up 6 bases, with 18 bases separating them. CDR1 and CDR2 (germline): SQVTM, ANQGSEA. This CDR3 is CSGRRGEGAGELFF. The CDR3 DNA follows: TGCAGCGGAAGGAGGGGGGAGGGTGCCGGGGAGCTGTTTTTT.